Each of the 27 T cell receptor beta chains below was sequenced from the same sample in a study of T cell repertoires in cytomegalovirus infection. The antigens for these receptors are not known. TCRdb ran MiXCR on the reads and lists one entry per CDR3 protein. The sample holds 650,000 to 900,000 distinct CDR3 sequences, almost 30% seen once. The sample here was cultured CD8+ T cells from PBMCs, taken from culture after CMV antigen stimulation. These receptor sequences come from a human donor in good health (CMV status not recorded). Some clones in this sample may be carry-over from other donors' samples.

This clonotype was observed many times. V and J are TRBV7-6 and TRBJ2-1; TRBD2 matches 16 bases. Trimming took 5 bases from V and 7 from J; bases not matched to a gene: 8. This CDR3 has 17 amino acids. Germline V gene sequence: CDR1 SGHVS, CDR2 FNYEAQ. The CDR3 bases are TGTGCCAGCAGCCTGGGACTAGCGGGGGGGATTCAGAATGAGCAGTTCTTC. It codes for CASSLGLAGGIQNEQFF.

V is TRBV2 and J is TRBJ2-4; TRBD1 or TRBD2 may be the D gene (5 bases each). This CDR3 is 14 amino acids long. Per the germline V gene, CDR1 is SNHLY and CDR2 is FYNNEI. Trimming left V 0 bases short and J 6 bases short, with 9 bases between. CDR3 loop: CASSEAGERNIQYF. In DNA, the CDR3 is TGTGCCAGCAGTGAAGCAGGGGAGAGAAACATTCAGTACTTC. The full variable domain, completed using reference TRBV2 and TRBJ2-4, is EPEVTQTPSHQVTQMGQEVILRCVPISNHLYFYWYRQILGQKVEFLVSFYNNEISEKSEIFDDQFSVERPDGSNFTLKIRSTKLEDSAMYFCASSEAGERNIQYFGAGTRLSVL.

This clonotype has more than one count but fewer than ten. This chain uses TRBV4-2 with TRBJ1-4; the match to TRBD1 covers 8 bases. CDR3 length: 15 residues. Germline loops: CDR1 LGHNA, CDR2 YNFKEQ. Trimming removed 4 bases from V and 11 bases from J; junction bases left unmatched: 12. The CDR3, as DNA: TGTGCCAGCAGCCCGGGACAGGAAAGAGGGGAGAAACTGTTTTTT. Translating it yields CASSPGQERGEKLFF.

At least ten counts were recorded for this clonotype. V and J are TRBV7-2 and TRBJ1-5; D not certain. V lost 2 bases, J lost 8 bases, and 13 bases lay in between. The CDR3 loop spans 14 amino acids. CDR1 is SGHTA and CDR2 is FQGNSA in the germline V gene. Here the CDR3 DNA reads TGTGCCAGCAGCTTATCAGGTAGCAACGAGCCCCAGCATTTT. Protein: CASSLSGSNEPQHF.

The chain couples TRBV7-9 to TRBJ1-1; 8 bases match TRBD1. This CDR3 has 18 residues. CDR1 is SEHNR and CDR2 is FQNEAQ in the germline V gene (reference sequence). V lost 5 bases, J lost 6 bases, and 20 bases stayed unmatched. The CDR3 region is CASSRLHSGGQDEPEAFF. CDR3 nucleotides: TGTGCCAGCAGCCGACTACACTCGGGGGGACAGGACGAACCTGAAGCTTTCTTT.

This rearrangement joins TRBV7-9 to TRBJ2-5; D call uncertain. The CDR3 is made up of 13 amino acids. V dropped 2 bases and J dropped 1 base, with 5 bases sitting between them. CDR1 is SEHNR, CDR2 FQNEAQ, per germline (reference sequence). The CDR3 region is CASSLQLQETQYF. The DNA of the CDR3 is TGTGCCAGCAGCTTACAGCTCCAAGAGACCCAGTACTTC.

This clonotype was picked up one time. The chain uses TRBV5-1 and TRBJ1-1; D uncertain. The length of the CDR3 is 14 residues. CDR1 SGHRS and CDR2 YFSETQ come from the germline V gene. The V end was cut by 2 bases, the J end by 1 base, with 9 bases between. The CDR3 coding sequence is TGCGCCAGCAGCTTAGGGTCCTCGAACACTGAAGCTTTCTTT. Translating it yields CASSLGSSNTEAFF.

This clonotype was detected only a few times. The rearrangement uses TRBV29-1 and TRBJ2-6; D gene uncertain. Trimming took off 0 bases at V and 4 bases at J, with 10 bases between the two ends. Germline V gene lookup returns CDR1 SQVTM and CDR2 ANQGSEA. The CDR3 runs 15 residues. Here the CDR3 DNA reads TGCAGCGTTGAAGATCGATCGGAGGGGGCCAACGTCCTGACTTTC. Residues: CSVEDRSEGANVLTF.

In this sample, this clonotype turned up a few times. The chain recombines TRBV7-9 with TRBJ1-1; D call uncertain. Germline CDR1 SEHNR, CDR2 FQNEAQ (reference sequence). Trimming cost V 3 bases and J 3 bases, with 5 bases left between them. The CDR3 totals 12 residues. The CDR3 DNA reads TGTGCCAGCAGCTTCCTGGACACTGAAGCTTTCTTT. Translated, it gives CASSFLDTEAFF.

This chain uses TRBV3-1 with TRBJ1-2; 9 bases match TRBD1. The CDR3 loop spans 18 amino acids. Trimming at V came to 6 bases and at J to 6 bases, leaving 20 bases not matched to a gene. Germline V gene data show CDR1 as LGHDT and CDR2 as YNNKEL (reference sequence). CDR3 in amino acids: CASSQFPGQGQLMHGYTF. CDR3 DNA sequence: TGTGCCAGCAGTCAATTTCCGGGACAGGGACAACTGATGCATGGCTACACCTTC. Full variable domain (remainder filled in from reference TRBV3-1 and TRBJ1-2): DTAVSQTPKYLVTQMGNDKSIKCEQNLGHDTMYWYKQDSKKFLKIMFSYNNKELIINETVPNRFSPKSPDKAHLNLHINSLELGDSAVYFCASSQFPGQGQLMHGYTFGSGTRLTVV.

This clonotype has a count of ten or more. The rearrangement uses TRBV7-2 and TRBJ2-1; 10 bases are a match to TRBD1. CDR1 is SGHTA, CDR2 FQGNSA, per germline. The CDR3 extends over 16 amino acids. V trimming: 7 bases; J trimming: 7 bases; junction bases outside the gene matches: 13. The CDR3 DNA is TGTGCCAGCACCAGCACTGGGACAGGGGTTAGGAATGAGCAGTTCTTC. This translates into CASTSTGTGVRNEQFF.

This clonotype was observed a handful of times. The chain has TRBV6-2 or TRBV6-3 and TRBJ2-1; the match to TRBD2 covers 9 bases. With V trimmed by 6 bases and J by 9 bases, 15 bases remained unmatched. Germline CDR1 MNHEY, CDR2 SVGEGT. The CDR3 contains 16 residues. The DNA for the CDR3 is TGTGCCAGCAGCTGGGGGGTAGCGGGGGAAGTAAGTGAGCAGTTCTTC. Translation: CASSWGVAGEVSEQFF.

This sequence joins TRBV9 and TRBJ1-2, with no clear D. The CDR3 spans 13 residues. The germline CDR1 and CDR2 sequences are SGDLS and YYNGEE. Trimming took off 0 bases at V and 8 bases at J, with 11 bases between the two ends. The CDR3 here is CASSVGWSLGYTF. The CDR3, as DNA: TGTGCCAGCAGCGTAGGATGGTCTCTGGGCTACACCTTC.

The V gene is TRBV6-8, the J gene TRBJ2-7; 8 positions agree with TRBD2. Per germline, CDR1 MNHGY and CDR2 SAAAGT. CDR3 size: 14 residues. Trimming took 11 bases from V and 5 from J; bases not matched to a gene: 14. CDR3 DNA: TGTGCCGGCGCGGGAGGATCCGTGGGAGACGAGCAGTACTTC. It specifies CAGAGGSVGDEQYF.

This clonotype was counted a few times. The chain recombines TRBV20-1 with TRBJ1-1; D perhaps matches TRBD1 (6 bases). Germline CDR1 DFQATT, CDR2 SNEGSKA (reference sequence). V shed 5 bases and J shed 13 bases, with 17 bases lying between them. The CDR3 loop spans 11 amino acids. The CDR3 region is CSARWGHEDFF. The CDR3 nucleotides read TGCAGTGCTCGGTGGGGACATGAGGATTTCTTT.

As DNA, the CDR3 is TGTGCCAGCAGTGACTGGTACAGGGGAGTTGATAACAATGAGCAGTTCTTC. Translation gives CASSDWYRGVDNNEQFF. V is TRBV6-1 and J is TRBJ2-1, with 7 positions matching TRBD1. The germline V gene encodes CDR1 MNHNS and CDR2 SASEGT. This CDR3 has 17 amino acids. The J segment lost 5 bases and the V segment lost 3 bases, leaving 13 bases of the junction unmatched.

A few counts support this clonotype. The germline gene is not matched at one end of the junction; a read error may be the cause. The V and J genes are TRBV7-7 and TRBJ1-4; 8 bases match TRBD1. The germline V gene has CDR1 SSHAT and CDR2 FNYEAQ (reference sequence). This CDR3 is built from 15 residues. Written as DNA, the CDR3 is TGTGCTAGCAGCTTAGCGACAGGGGCCCATGAAAAACTGTTTTTT. It specifies CASSLATGAHEKLFF.

The CDR3, as DNA: TGTGCCAGCAGTCTCCCGTGGGGGGGCCAGCTGTTTTTT. Translation gives CASSLPWGGQLFF. The chain uses TRBV28 and TRBJ2-2; D possibly corresponds to TRBD2 (7 bases). The germline CDR1 and CDR2 sequences are MDHEN and SYDVKM. Deletions cut 5 bases from V and 12 bases from J, with 16 bases between. This CDR3 comprises 13 residues.

The rearrangement links TRBV6-5 to TRBJ1-2, with a weak D call TRBD1 (5 bases). The CDR3 is made up of 14 amino acids. The V end was cut by 3 bases, the J end by 7 bases, with 15 bases between. Germline CDR1 is MNHEY and CDR2 is SVGAGI. This chain's CDR3 is CASSYSAGMGGYTF. The CDR3 DNA sequence: TGTGCCAGCAGTTATTCGGCAGGGATGGGTGGCTACACCTTC.

This clonotype counts as medium-sized. This chain links TRBV7-9 with TRBJ2-3; 7 nucleotides match TRBD2. The CDR3 consists of 16 residues. CDR1 is SEHNR and CDR2 is FQNEAQ in the germline V gene (reference sequence). V shed 2 bases, J shed 1 base, and the junction held 6 bases outside the gene matches. The CDR3 DNA sequence: TGTGCCAGCAGCTTACTTACTAGCGTCGGCACAGATACGCAGTATTTT. Protein: CASSLLTSVGTDTQYF.

This clonotype was recorded at least ten times. V is TRBV6-1 and J is TRBJ1-3, with D possibly matching TRBD1 (6 bases). The CDR3 sequence is 15 residues long. V gave up 3 bases and J gave up 3 bases, with 12 bases separating them. Per germline, CDR1 MNHNS and CDR2 SASEGT. The CDR3 region is CASSEPGGLGNTIYF. The CDR3 bases are TGTGCCAGCAGTGAGCCGGGGGGCCTTGGAAACACCATATATTTT.

The chain employs TRBV7-9 and TRBJ1-1; D is uncertain. Germline CDR1 is SEHNR and CDR2 is FQNEAQ (reference sequence). Trimming removed 2 bases from V and 7 bases from J, with 14 bases in between. The CDR3 sequence is 14 residues long. The CDR3 sequence is CASSLKEQAFEAFF. As DNA, the CDR3 is TGTGCCAGCAGCTTAAAGGAGCAGGCCTTTGAAGCTTTCTTT.

The chain recombines TRBV7-9 with TRBJ2-7; either TRBD1 or TRBD2 may fit D (5 bases each). Looked up from germline, CDR1 is SEHNR and CDR2 is FQNEAQ (reference sequence). V lost 4 bases, J lost 2 bases, and 12 bases lay in between. This CDR3 region has 14 residues. CDR3 sequence reads: CASSSSGPPYEQYV. In DNA form, the CDR3 reads TGTGCCAGCAGCTCCTCGGGACCCCCCTACGAGCAGTACGTC.

There are many counts of this clonotype. V and J are TRBV12-3 or TRBV12-4 and TRBJ1-5; a possible D gene is TRBD1 (5 bases). The CDR3 runs to 15 residues. With 5 bases removed from V and 0 bases from J, the gap between germline ends came to 11 bases. CDR3 sequence (DNA): TGTGCCAGCAGTCTGGGGGACTATAGCAATCAGCCCCAGCATTTT. Its translation is CASSLGDYSNQPQHF.

This clonotype was observed a few times. Mismatch with germline at one junction end may stem from a read error. V is TRBV7-9 and J is TRBJ2-7; 9 bases are shared with TRBD1. CDR1 is SEHNR, CDR2 FQNEAQ, per germline (reference sequence). This CDR3 is built from 10 residues. This CDR3 reads CASGWDRVIF. The CDR3 DNA follows: TGTGCCAGCGGGTGGGACAGGGTAATTTTC.

This clonotype has a handful of counts. J is TRBJ1-4 and V is TRBV4-3; 7 nucleotides align to TRBD1. With V trimmed by 4 bases and J by 2 bases, 7 bases remained unmatched. The CDR3 covers 16 residues. Germline CDR1 LGHNA, CDR2 YSLEER. The CDR3 loop reads CASSRDRVITNEKLFF. In DNA, the CDR3 is TGCGCCAGCAGCCGGGACAGAGTGATCACTAATGAAAAACTGTTTTTT.

There are many counts of this clonotype. The V call is TRBV7-6, the J call TRBJ2-7, with D perhaps TRBD2 (6 bases). Germline V lookup: CDR1 SGHVS, CDR2 FNYEAQ. The CDR3 length is 16 residues. With 0 bases removed from V and 2 bases from J, the gap between germline ends came to 14 bases. This CDR3 is CASSLARDSGAYEQYF. For the CDR3, the DNA is TGTGCCAGCAGCTTAGCGCGGGATTCCGGCGCCTACGAGCAGTACTTC.